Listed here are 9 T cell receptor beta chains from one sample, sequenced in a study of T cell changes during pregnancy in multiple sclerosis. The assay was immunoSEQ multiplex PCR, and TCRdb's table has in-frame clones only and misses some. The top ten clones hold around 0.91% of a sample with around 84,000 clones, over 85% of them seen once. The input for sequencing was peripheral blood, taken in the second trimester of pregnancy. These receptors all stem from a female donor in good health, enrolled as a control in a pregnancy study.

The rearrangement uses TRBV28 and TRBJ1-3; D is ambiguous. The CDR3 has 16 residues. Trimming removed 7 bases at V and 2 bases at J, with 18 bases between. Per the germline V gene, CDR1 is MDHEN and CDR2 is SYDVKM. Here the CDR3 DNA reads TGTGCCAGCACCCAAGTGGCAGGCGCCACTGGAAACACCATATATTTT. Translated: CASTQVAGATGNTIYF. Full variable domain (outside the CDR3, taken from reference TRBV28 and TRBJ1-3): DVKVTQSSRYLVKRTGEKVFLECVQDMDHENMFWYRQDPGLGLRLIYFSYDVKMKEKGDIPEGYSVSREKKERFSLILESASTNQTSMYLCASTQVAGATGNTIYFGEGSWLTVV.

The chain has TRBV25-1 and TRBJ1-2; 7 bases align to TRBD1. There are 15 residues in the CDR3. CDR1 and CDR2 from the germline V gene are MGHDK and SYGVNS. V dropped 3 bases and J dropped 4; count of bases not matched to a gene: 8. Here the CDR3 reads CASSEPGTAGYGYTF. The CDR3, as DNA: TGTGCCAGCAGTGAGCCCGGGACAGCAGGCTATGGCTACACCTTC.

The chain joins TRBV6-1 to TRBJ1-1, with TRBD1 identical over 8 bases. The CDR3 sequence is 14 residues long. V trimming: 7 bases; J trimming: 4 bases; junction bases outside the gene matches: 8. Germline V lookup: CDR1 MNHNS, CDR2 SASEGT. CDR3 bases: TGTGCCAGCACCTTCAACAGGGGGGGCACTGAAGCTTTCTTT. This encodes CASTFNRGGTEAFF.

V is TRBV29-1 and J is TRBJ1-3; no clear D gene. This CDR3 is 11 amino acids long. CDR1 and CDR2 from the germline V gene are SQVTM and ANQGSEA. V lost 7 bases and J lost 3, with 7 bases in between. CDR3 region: CSGYGGNTIYF. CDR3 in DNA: TGCAGCGGCTACGGTGGAAACACCATATATTTT.

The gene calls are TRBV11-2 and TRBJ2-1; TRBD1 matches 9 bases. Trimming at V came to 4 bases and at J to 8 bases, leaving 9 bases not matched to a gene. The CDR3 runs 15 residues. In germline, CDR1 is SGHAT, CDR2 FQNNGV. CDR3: CASSSLQGAIDEQFF. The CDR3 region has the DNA TGTGCCAGCAGCTCTCTACAGGGGGCTATTGATGAGCAGTTCTTC.

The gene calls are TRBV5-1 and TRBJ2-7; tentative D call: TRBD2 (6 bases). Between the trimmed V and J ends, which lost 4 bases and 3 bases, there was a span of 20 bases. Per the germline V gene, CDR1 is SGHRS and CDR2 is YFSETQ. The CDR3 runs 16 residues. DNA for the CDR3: TGCGCCAGCAGCCTCGATCAGGGAGGTCGTGACTACGAGCAGTACTTC. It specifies CASSLDQGGRDYEQYF.

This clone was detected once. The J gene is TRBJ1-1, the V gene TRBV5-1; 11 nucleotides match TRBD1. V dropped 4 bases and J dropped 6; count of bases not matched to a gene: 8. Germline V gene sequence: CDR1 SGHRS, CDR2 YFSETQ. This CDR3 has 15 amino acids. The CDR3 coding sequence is TGCGCCAGCAGCGGAGGGACAGGGGGTCGTCCTGAAGCTTTCTTT. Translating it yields CASSGGTGGRPEAFF.

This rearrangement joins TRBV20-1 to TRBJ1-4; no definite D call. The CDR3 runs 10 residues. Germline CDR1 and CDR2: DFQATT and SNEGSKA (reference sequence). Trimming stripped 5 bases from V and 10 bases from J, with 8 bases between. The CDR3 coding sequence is TGCAGTGCTCGGGTGGGAAAACTGTTTTTT. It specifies CSARVGKLFF.

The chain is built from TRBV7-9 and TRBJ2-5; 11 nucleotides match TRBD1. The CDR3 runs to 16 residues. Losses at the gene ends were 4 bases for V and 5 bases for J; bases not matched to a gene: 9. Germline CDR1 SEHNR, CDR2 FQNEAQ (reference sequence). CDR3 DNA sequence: TGTGCCAGCAGCTCGTCGGACAGGGGGCGCGAGGAGACCCAGTACTTC. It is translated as CASSSSDRGREETQYF.